These 11 T cell receptor beta chains were sequenced from one sample in a study of T cell responses to AZD1222 COVID-19 vaccine. Profiled with immunoSEQ multiplex PCR; TCRdb holds only in-frame clones, not every one. The data contain around 180,000 clones, approximately 92% of them singletons. This material consisted of peripheral blood, taken on day 0 of AZD1222 vaccination. These receptors were collected from an adult in good health.

The genes are TRBV6-2 or TRBV6-3 and TRBJ2-6, with D perhaps TRBD1 (5 bases). CDR3 length equals 14 residues. Trimming took 6 bases from V and 3 from J, leaving 9 bases between them. Germline V gene lookup returns CDR1 MNHEY and CDR2 SVGEGT. The CDR3 region has the DNA TGTGCCAGCAGCCGACAGAGTGGGGCCAACGTCCTGACTTTC. Amino acid sequence: CASSRQSGANVLTF.

The chain has TRBV7-9 and TRBJ1-2, with D possibly being TRBD1 (5 bases). With 5 bases removed from V and 4 bases from J, the gap between germline ends came to 11 bases. From germline, CDR1 is SEHNR and CDR2 FQNEAQ (reference sequence). The length of the CDR3 is 13 residues. The CDR3 nucleotides read TGTGCCAGCAGCCGTACAGGAGTCTATGGCTACACCTTC. Translated: CASSRTGVYGYTF.

This clone has just a few counts. The J gene is TRBJ1-3, the V gene TRBV7-6; TRBD1 is a possible D gene (6 bases). The germline V and J ends were trimmed by 5 bases and 4 bases, with 12 bases remaining between them. Germline V gene sequence: CDR1 SGHVS, CDR2 FNYEAQ. The CDR3 consists of 14 residues. The CDR3 DNA sequence: TGTGCCAGCAGCGGCACAGGGTTGGGAAACACCATATATTTT. This sequence encodes CASSGTGLGNTIYF.

The rearrangement joins TRBV9 to TRBJ1-5, with D possibly TRBD1 on 6 matching bases. Germline CDR1 and CDR2: SGDLS and YYNGEE. There are 14 residues in the CDR3. V was clipped by 5 bases and J by 9 bases, with 18 bases between them. CDR3 coding DNA: TGTGCCAGCAGTGCCTCCGCAGGGGATCGGCCCCAGCATTTT. It yields the protein CASSASAGDRPQHF.

The chain's CDR3 is CASSGIRGRDYGYTF. The CDR3, as DNA: TGTGCCAGCAGTGGAATCAGGGGGCGCGACTATGGCTACACCTTC. The chain joins TRBV27 to TRBJ1-2; 8 positions agree with TRBD1. This CDR3 is 15 amino acids long. The germline V gene encodes CDR1 MNHEY and CDR2 SMNVEV (reference sequence). With 5 bases clipped from V and 3 bases from J, the junction kept 8 bases outside the gene matches.

The chain carries TRBV6-6 and TRBJ1-2; 8 bases map to TRBD1. Losses at the gene ends were 6 bases for V and 4 bases for J; bases not matched to a gene: 7. CDR1 is MNHNY and CDR2 is SVGAGI in the germline V gene (reference sequence). The CDR3 totals 14 residues. CDR3: CASSQGQGGYGYTF. The CDR3, as DNA: TGTGCCAGCAGCCAAGGACAGGGTGGCTATGGCTACACCTTC.

The genes are TRBV2 and TRBJ1-1; D is unresolved. Trimming stripped 9 bases from V and 7 bases from J, with 12 bases between. Germline V CDR1 and CDR2: SNHLY, FYNNEI. There are 11 residues in the CDR3. CDR3 protein: CASIEILEAFF. CDR3 nucleotides: TGTGCCAGTATCGAAATTCTTGAAGCTTTCTTT.

The chain is built from TRBV10-3 and TRBJ1-1; D not resolved. The CDR3 loop spans 12 amino acids. The V gene lost 5 bases and the J gene lost 4 bases, with 8 bases spanning the gap. Germline loops: CDR1 ENHRY, CDR2 SYGVKD. CDR3 sequence: CAISSIVTEAFF. The CDR3, as DNA: TGTGCCATCAGTTCGATCGTCACTGAAGCTTTCTTT.

The rearrangement joins TRBV7-3 to TRBJ1-3; no clear D gene. V lost 5 bases and J lost 3, with 8 bases in between. Germline assignment: CDR1 SGHTA and CDR2 FQGTGA. The CDR3 has 13 residues. DNA of the CDR3: TGTGCCAGCAGCGTCAAAGGTGGAAACACCATATATTTT. The encoded protein is CASSVKGGNTIYF.

The chain recombines TRBV5-1 with TRBJ2-1; D might be TRBD1 or TRBD2, each matching 5 bases. Germline V CDR1 and CDR2: SGHRS, YFSETQ. The CDR3 covers 13 residues. V lost 8 bases and J 8 bases, leaving 17 bases between the germline ends. The CDR3 spells CARGSEGFDEQFF. As DNA, the CDR3 is TGCGCCAGGGGCTCAGAGGGGTTCGATGAGCAGTTCTTC.

The chain joins TRBV19 to TRBJ1-5, with 8 bases fitting TRBD1. The CDR3 runs 18 residues. Looked up from germline, CDR1 is LNHDA and CDR2 is SQIVND (reference sequence). V gave up 9 bases and J gave up 0 bases; unmatched junction bases: 16. CDR3 DNA sequence: TGTGCCAGCACGAAGTGGGGACAGGAGCTTTATAGCAATCAGCCCCAGCATTTT. Translation gives CASTKWGQELYSNQPQHF.